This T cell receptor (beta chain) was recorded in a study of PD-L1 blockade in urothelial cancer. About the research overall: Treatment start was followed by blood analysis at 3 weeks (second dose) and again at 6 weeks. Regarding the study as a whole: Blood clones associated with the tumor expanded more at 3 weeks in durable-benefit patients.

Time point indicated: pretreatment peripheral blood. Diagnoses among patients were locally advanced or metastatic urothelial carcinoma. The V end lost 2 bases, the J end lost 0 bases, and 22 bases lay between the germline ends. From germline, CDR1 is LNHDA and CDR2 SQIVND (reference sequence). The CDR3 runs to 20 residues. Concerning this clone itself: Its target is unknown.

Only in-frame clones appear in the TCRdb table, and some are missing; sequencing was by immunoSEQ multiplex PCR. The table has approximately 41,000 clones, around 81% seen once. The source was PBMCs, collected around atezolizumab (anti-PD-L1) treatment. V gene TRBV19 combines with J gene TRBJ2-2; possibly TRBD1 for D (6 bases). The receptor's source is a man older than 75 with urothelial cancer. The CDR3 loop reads CASSILRKTLGTPNTGELFF. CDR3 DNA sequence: TGTGCCAGTAGTATATTGCGTAAAACACTCGGGACACCGAACACCGGGGAGCTGTTTTTT.